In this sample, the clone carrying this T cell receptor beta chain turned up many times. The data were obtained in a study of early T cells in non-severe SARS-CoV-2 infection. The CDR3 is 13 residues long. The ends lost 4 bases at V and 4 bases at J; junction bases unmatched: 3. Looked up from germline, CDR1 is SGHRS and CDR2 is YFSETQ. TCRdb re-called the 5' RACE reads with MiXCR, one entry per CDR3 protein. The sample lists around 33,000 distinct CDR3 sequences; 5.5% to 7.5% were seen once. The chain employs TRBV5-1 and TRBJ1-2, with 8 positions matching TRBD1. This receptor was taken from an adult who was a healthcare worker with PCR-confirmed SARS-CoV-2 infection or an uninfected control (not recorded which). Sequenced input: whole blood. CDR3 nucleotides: TGCGCCAGCAGCCAAGACAGGGGCTATGGCTACACCTTC. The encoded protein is CASSQDRGYGYTF.